The rows below give T cell receptor beta chains drawn from one sample of a study of radiotherapy plus CTLA-4 blockade in lung cancer. TCRdb keeps only in-frame clones here, not all; method: immunoSEQ multiplex PCR. Among 85,000 to 130,000 clones listed, about 84% were seen once. The input for sequencing was peripheral blood, taken from a patient treated with radiotherapy plus ipilimumab. Receptor source: a human donor with non-small cell lung cancer that progressed on radiotherapy plus ipilimumab. Some clones in this sample may be carry-over from other donors' samples. CDR3s include the opening cysteine and the closing phenylalanine or tryptophan. Each record gives: V gene, CDR3 length, D gene, J gene, clone size, CDR3 protein, CDR3 DNA. The D gene is left open where the match is weak. Not every row has a clone size; where given, it reads once, few, many or a size class.

TRBV4-3	15	NA	TRBJ2-7	NA	CASSQDLEATYEQYF	TGCGCCAGCAGCCAAGATCTCGAAGCTACCTACGAGCAGTACTTC
TRBV2	12	NA	TRBJ1-1	NA	CASTRESTEAFF	TGTGCCAGCACACGGGAATCCACTGAAGCTTTCTTT
TRBV5-4	16	TRBD2	TRBJ2-5	NA	CASSILAGVNQETQYF	TGTGCCAGCAGCATCCTAGCGGGGGTAAATCAAGAGACCCAGTACTTC
TRBV6-1	15	NA	TRBJ2-3	NA	CASSISSVLTDTQYF	TGTGCCAGCAGCATCTCTAGCGTCCTCACAGATACGCAGTATTTT
TRBV10-3	14	TRBD1	TRBJ1-4	few	CAISAGQGNEKLFF	TGTGCCATCAGTGCGGGACAGGGGAATGAAAAACTGTTTTTT
TRBV14	16	NA	TRBJ1-1	NA	CASSQVRGKGNTEAFF	TGTGCCAGCAGCCAAGTTCGTGGTAAGGGGAACACTGAAGCTTTCTTT
TRBV7-2	16	NA	TRBJ1-2	NA	CASSPFARGTSRGYTF	TGTGCCAGCAGCCCATTCGCCCGAGGGACCTCTCGGGGCTACACCTTC
TRBV7-9	13	NA	TRBJ2-5	NA	CASSLALRAGQYF	TGTGCCAGCAGCTTAGCGCTAAGGGCGGGCCAGTACTTC
TRBV28	12	NA	TRBJ1-1	NA	CASSRRATEAFF	TGTGCCAGCAGCCGCCGGGCTACTGAAGCTTTCTTT
TRBV14	16	NA	TRBJ1-6	NA	CASSQETHSYNSPLHF	TGTGCCAGCAGCCAAGAAACGCACTCCTATAATTCACCCCTCCACTTT
TRBV5-1	14	NA	TRBJ2-5	NA	CASSLRGISETQYF	TGCGCCAGCAGCTTGAGGGGGATCAGCGAGACCCAGTACTTC
TRBV5-1	15	NA	TRBJ2-5	NA	CASSSDPWSGETQYF	TGCGCCAGCTCCTCCGATCCGTGGTCAGGAGAGACCCAGTACTTC
TRBV4-3	15	NA	TRBJ1-2	NA	CASSQDVQGGYGYTF	TGCGCCAGCAGCCAAGACGTACAGGGTGGATATGGCTACACCTTC
TRBV7-3	17	NA	TRBJ2-3	few	CASSPRGQRASTDTQYF	TGTGCCAGCAGCCCTCGAGGGCAGCGGGCGAGCACAGATACGCAGTATTTT
TRBV4-3	15	TRBD1	TRBJ2-5	NA	CASSQEGGQGWEQYF	TGCGCCAGCAGCCAAGAGGGCGGACAGGGGTGGGAGCAGTACTTC
TRBV15	15	TRBD2	TRBJ2-7	once	CATSRVPSGGFEQYF	TGTGCCACCAGCAGAGTTCCTAGCGGGGGGTTCGAGCAGTACTTC
TRBV27	14	NA	TRBJ1-5	NA	CASSFVHSNQPQHF	TGTGCCAGCAGTTTTGTTCATAGCAATCAGCCCCAGCATTTT
TRBV4-3	18	NA	TRBJ1-2	NA	CASSQEWSGSGWDYGYTF	TGCGCCAGCAGCCAAGAGTGGTCGGGCAGCGGATGGGACTATGGCTACACCTTC
TRBV28	13	NA	TRBJ1-2	NA	CASGLGASYGYTF	TGTGCCAGCGGGTTGGGGGCAAGCTATGGCTACACCTTC
TRBV5-1	16	NA	TRBJ2-3	NA	CASSLGVFLLADTQYF	TGCGCCAGCAGCTTGGGGGTGTTCTTGCTGGCAGATACGCAGTATTTT
TRBV9	16	NA	TRBJ1-5	NA	CASSVGGGTDSQPQHF	TGTGCCAGCAGCGTAGGTGGGGGAACAGATAGCCAGCCCCAGCATTTT
TRBV5-1	14	NA	TRBJ1-2	few	CASSQRRGNYGYTF	TGCGCCAGCAGCCAAAGGCGGGGGAACTATGGCTACACCTTC
TRBV6-4	14	NA	TRBJ2-2	NA	CASKEGVNTGELFF	TGTGCCAGTAAGGAGGGGGTCAACACCGGGGAGCTGTTTTTT
TRBV18	16	NA	TRBJ1-2	NA	CASSPPGGMQNYGYTF	TGTGCCAGCTCACCACCAGGGGGAATGCAGAACTATGGCTACACCTTC
TRBV10-3	15	TRBD1	TRBJ1-1	few	CAISESNRGGTEAFF	TGTGCCATCAGTGAGTCGAACAGGGGGGGGACTGAAGCTTTCTTT
TRBV10-3	13	NA	TRBJ1-1	NA	CAISGNMNTEAFF	TGTGCCATCAGTGGTAATATGAACACTGAAGCTTTCTTT
TRBV9	14	TRBD1	TRBJ2-1	NA	CASSATGVVNEQFF	TGTGCCAGCAGCGCTACAGGGGTCGTAAATGAGCAGTTCTTC
TRBV2	14	NA	TRBJ2-3	NA	CASTARTSTDTQYF	TGTGCCAGCACGGCGAGGACCAGCACAGATACGCAGTATTTT
TRBV30	14	NA	TRBJ1-1	NA	CAWSDRTMNTEAFF	TGTGCCTGGAGCGACAGGACCATGAACACTGAAGCTTTCTTT
TRBV19	15	NA	TRBJ1-1	few	CASSLRRTMNTEAFF	TGTGCCAGTAGTCTCCGACGGACTATGAACACTGAAGCTTTCTTT
TRBV29-1	13	TRBD1	TRBJ2-3	NA	CSVGTGTTDTQYF	TGCAGCGTTGGGACAGGGACCACAGATACGCAGTATTTT
TRBV9	14	TRBD1	TRBJ2-7	NA	CASSVEGQGHEQYF	TGTGCCAGCAGCGTAGAGGGACAGGGCCACGAGCAGTACTTC
TRBV19	17	TRBD1	TRBJ2-5	NA	CASSILQGRTTQETQYF	TGTGCCAGTAGTATTTTACAGGGGAGAACGACGCAAGAGACCCAGTACTTC
TRBV9	15	TRBD1	TRBJ1-1	NA	CASSVGQGVETEAFF	TGTGCCAGCAGCGTAGGGCAGGGGGTGGAGACTGAAGCTTTCTTT
TRBV11-1	17	NA	TRBJ1-4	few	CASSPRAGRQSNEKLFF	TGTGCCAGCAGCCCGAGGGCTGGGAGGCAGAGTAATGAAAAACTGTTTTTT
TRBV11-1	12	NA	TRBJ2-5	NA	CASTGFGETQYF	TGTGCCAGCACGGGGTTTGGGGAGACCCAGTACTTC
TRBV5-4	12	NA	TRBJ1-6	many	CASSSSSSPLHF	TGTGCCAGCAGCTCGTCCTCGTCGCCCCTCCACTTT
TRBV18	16	NA	TRBJ1-6	NA	CASSTLSAYEYSPLHF	TGTGCCAGCTCGACCTTATCGGCGTACGAGTATTCACCCCTCCACTTT
TRBV5-1	11	NA	TRBJ2-7	NA	CASSSQYEQYF	TGCGCCAGCAGCTCGCAGTACGAGCAGTACTTC
TRBV4-1	14	NA	TRBJ2-3	NA	CASSQDLGADTQYF	TGCGCCAGCAGCCAAGACTTAGGGGCAGATACGCAGTATTTT
TRBV9	16	TRBD1	TRBJ1-3	NA	CASSASGGLSGNTIYF	TGTGCCAGCAGCGCCTCAGGGGGTTTGTCTGGAAACACCATATATTTT
TRBV5-1	12	NA	TRBJ1-2	NA	CASSGALDGYTF	TGCGCCAGCAGCGGGGCTCTTGACGGCTACACCTTC
TRBV27	16	NA	TRBJ2-5	NA	CASSSRSTRGQETQYF	TGTGCCAGCAGTTCCCGGAGCACCCGGGGCCAAGAGACCCAGTACTTC
TRBV13	14	NA	TRBJ1-6	NA	CASRGKDYNSPLHF	TGTGCCAGCAGGGGGAAGGACTATAATTCACCCCTCCACTTT
TRBV6-1	12	NA	TRBJ1-2	NA	CASSDRDYGYTF	TGTGCCAGCAGTGACCGGGACTATGGCTACACCTTC
TRBV11-2	15	TRBD2	TRBJ2-3	NA	CASSSTSGGTDTQYF	TGTGCCAGCAGCTCCACTAGCGGGGGCACAGATACGCAGTATTTT
TRBV7-8	18	NA	TRBJ2-3	NA	CASSLVQGGGGHADTQYF	TGTGCCAGCAGCTTAGTACAGGGAGGGGGCGGTCATGCAGATACGCAGTATTTT
TRBV19	14	NA	TRBJ1-3	few	CASSIPGLGNTIYF	TGTGCCAGTAGTATTCCGGGATTGGGAAACACCATATATTTT
TRBV6-6	13	NA	TRBJ1-5	NA	CASSSGSNQPQHF	TGTGCCAGCAGTTCTGGTAGCAATCAGCCCCAGCATTTT
TRBV29-1	13	TRBD1	TRBJ1-2	NA	CSVEGGRGYGYTF	TGCAGCGTGGAAGGGGGCAGGGGCTATGGCTACACCTTC
TRBV25-1	13	TRBD1	TRBJ1-1	NA	CASSDRGRPEAFF	TGTGCCAGCAGTGACAGGGGGCGTCCTGAAGCTTTCTTT
TRBV19	15	TRBD1	TRBJ2-7	NA	CASRYQGTGLEPKYF	TGTGCCAGTAGGTACCAAGGGACAGGGCTGGAGCCGAAGTACTTC
TRBV7-2	16	TRBD1	TRBJ1-2	few	CASSLQPGQSALGYTF	TGTGCCAGCAGCTTGCAACCGGGACAGTCCGCTCTTGGCTACACCTTC